A single sample is the source of the 17 T cell receptor beta chains below, sequenced in a study of blood T cell repertoires in COVID-19. Generated by immunoSEQ multiplex PCR, the TCRdb table keeps only in-frame clones and is missing some. The sample holds 330,000 or so clones, around 90% seen once. The sequenced material came from peripheral blood. These receptors came from a young man with COVID-19, enrolled during active disease.

V gene TRBV9 combines with J gene TRBJ1-3; possibly TRBD1 for D (5 bases). The V end was cut by 3 bases, the J end by 1 base, with 8 bases between. The CDR3 covers 14 residues. CDR1 is SGDLS and CDR2 is YYNGEE in the germline V gene. CDR3 nucleotide sequence: TGTGCCAGCAGCGCCTCAGGGTCTGGAAACACCATATATTTT. It encodes CASSASGSGNTIYF.

This chain links TRBV5-1 with TRBJ2-2; maybe TRBD1 (5 bases). Germline assignment: CDR1 SGHRS and CDR2 YFSETQ. The V and J ends lost 7 bases and 0 bases respectively, with 16 bases between them. The CDR3 consists of 16 residues. The CDR3: CASLEGVLANTGELFF. The CDR3 coding sequence is TGCGCCAGCTTGGAAGGGGTCCTCGCGAACACCGGGGAGCTGTTTTTT.

CDR3 residues: CAWGTGGLYEQYF. CDR3 nucleotide sequence: TGTGCCTGGGGGACAGGGGGCCTCTACGAGCAGTACTTC. V usage is TRBV30 and J usage is TRBJ2-7; 12 bases match TRBD1. V shed 5 bases and J 3 bases; nucleotides not matched to a gene: 2. This CDR3 has 13 amino acids. Germline values: CDR1 GTSNPN, CDR2 SVGIG (reference sequence).

The V gene is TRBV7-2, the J gene TRBJ2-7, with D possibly TRBD1 on 6 matching bases. The V gene's germline CDR1 is SGHTA and CDR2 FQGNSA. This CDR3 comprises 18 residues. Trimming took off 2 bases at V and 0 bases at J, with 20 bases between the two ends. In nucleotides, the CDR3 is TGTGCCAGCAGCTTACTGCGACCAGGGGCGTCGTCCTCCTACGAGCAGTACTTC. It is translated as CASSLLRPGASSSYEQYF.

The chain is built from TRBV7-2 and TRBJ2-5, with TRBD1 as a possible D gene (5 bases). CDR3 size: 15 residues. CDR1 is SGHTA and CDR2 is FQGNSA in the germline V gene. V gave up 2 bases and J gave up 3 bases, with 13 bases separating them. The CDR3 protein is CASSLRQGPKETQYF. DNA of the CDR3: TGTGCCAGCAGCTTAAGGCAGGGCCCAAAAGAGACCCAGTACTTC.

CDR3 nucleotide sequence: TGTGCCAGTAGCCTACCGGGACTCACCCGGAATGAGCAGTTCTTC. It yields the protein CASSLPGLTRNEQFF. The V call is TRBV19, the J call TRBJ2-1, with D possibly being TRBD2 (6 bases). CDR3 length equals 15 residues. In germline, CDR1 is LNHDA, CDR2 SQIVND (reference sequence). V was shortened by 6 bases and J by 7 bases, with 19 bases between the two germline ends. Combining the CDR3 with reference TRBV19 and TRBJ2-1 gives the whole variable domain DGGITQSPKYLFRKEGQNVTLSCEQNLNHDAMYWYRQDPGQGLRLIYYSQIVNDFQKGDIAEGYSVSREKKESFPLTVTSAQKNPTAFYLCASSLPGLTRNEQFFGPGTRLTVL.

This chain's CDR3 is CASSPKTSGRAIFADTQYF. The CDR3 DNA reads as TGTGCCAGTAGTCCCAAGACTAGCGGGAGGGCCATTTTCGCAGATACGCAGTATTTT. The chain employs TRBV19 and TRBJ2-3; 14 bases line up with TRBD2. V shed 5 bases and J 4 bases; nucleotides not matched to a gene: 14. This CDR3 contains 19 residues. CDR1 is LNHDA and CDR2 is SQIVND in the germline V gene (reference sequence).

The V gene is TRBV30, the J gene TRBJ2-4; D possibly corresponds to TRBD2 (5 bases). CDR3 length: 12 residues. Trimming shortened V by 4 bases and J by 7 bases, and 11 bases separated the two germline ends. Germline-derived CDR1 and CDR2 are GTSNPN and SVGIG (reference sequence). The CDR3 DNA reads as TGTGCCTGGAACCCTGGACTTAACATTCAGTACTTC. As protein: CAWNPGLNIQYF.

The chain combines TRBV10-3 with TRBJ1-4; 7 bases fit TRBD1. The CDR3 is made up of 13 amino acids. Trimming took 6 bases from V and 8 from J; bases not matched to a gene: 6. From germline, CDR1 is ENHRY and CDR2 SYGVKD. CDR3 sequence reads: CAIRTGMGEKLFF. CDR3 nucleotides: TGTGCCATCAGGACAGGGATGGGGGAAAAACTGTTTTTT.

The chain uses TRBV10-3 and TRBJ2-3; 8 bases fit TRBD2. Germline CDR1 is ENHRY and CDR2 is SYGVKD. V shed 3 bases and J 2 bases; nucleotides not matched to a gene: 7. The CDR3 is 16 residues long. Written as DNA, the CDR3 is TGTGCCATCAGTGATTCGGCTAGCGGGTTCACAGATACGCAGTATTTT. It specifies CAISDSASGFTDTQYF.

The chain uses TRBV7-3 and TRBJ1-1, with D uncertain. V lost 2 bases to trimming and J lost 4 bases, with 8 bases between them. The germline V gene encodes CDR1 SGHTA and CDR2 FQGTGA. The CDR3 extends over 13 amino acids. The CDR3 spells CASSLQEGTEAFF. The DNA for the CDR3 is TGTGCCAGCAGCTTACAGGAAGGCACTGAAGCTTTCTTT. Based on the CDR3 plus reference TRBV7-3 and TRBJ1-1, the full variable domain is GAGVSQTPSNKVTEKGKYVELRCDPISGHTALYWYRQSLGQGPEFLIYFQGTGAADDSGLPNDRFFAVRPEGSVSTLKIQRTERGDSAVYLCASSLQEGTEAFFGQGTRLTVV.

The V and J genes are TRBV9 and TRBJ2-2, with a tentative D call TRBD2 (6 bases). This CDR3 is built from 17 residues. V was cut by 3 bases and J by 4 bases, with 19 bases left in between. Germline V gene lookup returns CDR1 SGDLS and CDR2 YYNGEE. CDR3 residues: CASSAGSWGSGTGELFF. The CDR3, as DNA: TGTGCCAGCAGCGCCGGGAGTTGGGGGTCGGGCACCGGGGAGCTGTTTTTT. Full variable domain (missing parts from reference TRBV9 and TRBJ2-2): DSGVTQTPKHLITATGQRVTLRCSPRSGDLSVYWYQQSLDQGLQFLIQYYNGEERAKGNILERFSAQQFPDLHSELNLSSLELGDSALYFCASSAGSWGSGTGELFFGEGSRLTVL.

CDR3 sequence: CASSQERWGHEETQYF. The CDR3 bases are TGTGCCAGCAGCCAAGAAAGATGGGGGCATGAAGAGACCCAGTACTTC. The chain couples TRBV3-1 (or the pseudogene TRBV3-2) to TRBJ2-5, with D possibly matching TRBD1 (6 bases). V lost 0 bases and J 3 bases, leaving 14 bases between the germline ends. Germline CDR1 is LGHDT and CDR2 is YNNKEL (reference sequence). CDR3 length: 16 residues.

This sequence joins TRBV27 and TRBJ2-7, with D possibly TRBD2 on 5 matching bases. The V and J ends lost 2 bases and 3 bases respectively, with 17 bases between them. This CDR3 has 16 amino acids. The germline V gene has CDR1 MNHEY and CDR2 SMNVEV (reference sequence). CDR3 sequence: CASSLVGGLVGYEQYF. CDR3 nucleotides: TGTGCCAGCAGTTTAGTGGGCGGACTTGTCGGCTACGAGCAGTACTTC.

The chain links TRBV3-1 (or the pseudogene TRBV3-2) to TRBJ1-1, with D possibly being TRBD1 (5 bases). This CDR3 is 14 amino acids long. The V gene lost 4 bases and the J gene lost 4 bases, with 13 bases spanning the gap. In germline, CDR1 is LGHDT, CDR2 YNNKEL (reference sequence). CDR3 in amino acids: CASSLRETRTEAFF. The CDR3 DNA follows: TGTGCCAGCAGCCTCAGGGAAACCCGCACTGAAGCTTTCTTT.

V usage is TRBV5-8 and J usage is TRBJ2-1; 8 bases line up with TRBD1. This CDR3 comprises 20 residues. V was clipped by 1 base and J by 0 bases; unmatched bases: 15. Germline V lookup: CDR1 SGHTS, CDR2 YDEGEE. CDR3 nucleotides: TGTGCCAGCAGCTTGTTTGGACAGGGCCCAACTTTTAGCTCCTACAATGAGCAGTTCTTC. Encoded protein: CASSLFGQGPTFSSYNEQFF.

The gene calls are TRBV6-5 and TRBJ2-7; 7 nucleotides agree with TRBD1. CDR1 is MNHEY, CDR2 SVGAGI, per germline. The CDR3 loop spans 15 amino acids. J lost 2 bases, V lost 5 bases, and 9 bases had no gene match. The CDR3 DNA is TGTGCCAGCAGTCTAACATGGGACAGAGCCTACGAGCAGTACTTC. Its protein product is CASSLTWDRAYEQYF.